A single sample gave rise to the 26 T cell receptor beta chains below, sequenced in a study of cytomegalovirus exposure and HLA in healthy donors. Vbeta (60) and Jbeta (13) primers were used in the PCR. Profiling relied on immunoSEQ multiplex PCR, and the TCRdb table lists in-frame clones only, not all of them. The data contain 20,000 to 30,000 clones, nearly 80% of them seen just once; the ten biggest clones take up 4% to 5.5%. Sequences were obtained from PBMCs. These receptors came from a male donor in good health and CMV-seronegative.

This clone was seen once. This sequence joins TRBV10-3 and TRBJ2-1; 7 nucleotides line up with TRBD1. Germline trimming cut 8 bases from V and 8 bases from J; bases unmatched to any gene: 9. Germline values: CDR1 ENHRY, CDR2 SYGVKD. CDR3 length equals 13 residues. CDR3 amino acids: CAIEGQAAHEQFF. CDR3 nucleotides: TGTGCCATCGAAGGACAGGCGGCCCATGAGCAGTTCTTC.

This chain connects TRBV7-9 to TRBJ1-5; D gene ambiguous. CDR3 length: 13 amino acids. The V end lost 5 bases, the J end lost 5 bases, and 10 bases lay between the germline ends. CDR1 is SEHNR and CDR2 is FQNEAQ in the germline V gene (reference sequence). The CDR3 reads CASSESLDQPQHF. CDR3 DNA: TGTGCCAGCAGCGAGTCTTTGGATCAGCCCCAGCATTTT.

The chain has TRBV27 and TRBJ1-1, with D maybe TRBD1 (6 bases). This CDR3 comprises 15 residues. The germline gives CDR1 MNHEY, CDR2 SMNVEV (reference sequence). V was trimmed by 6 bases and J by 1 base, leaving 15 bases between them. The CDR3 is CASSVSGARNTEAFF. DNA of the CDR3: TGTGCCAGCAGCGTCTCAGGGGCTCGGAACACTGAAGCTTTCTTT.

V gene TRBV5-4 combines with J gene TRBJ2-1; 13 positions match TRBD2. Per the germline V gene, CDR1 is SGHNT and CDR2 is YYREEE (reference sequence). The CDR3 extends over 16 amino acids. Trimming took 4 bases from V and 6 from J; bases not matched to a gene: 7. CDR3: CASSPTSGGAFNEQFF. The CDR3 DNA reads TGTGCCAGCAGCCCCACTAGCGGGGGGGCGTTCAATGAGCAGTTCTTC.

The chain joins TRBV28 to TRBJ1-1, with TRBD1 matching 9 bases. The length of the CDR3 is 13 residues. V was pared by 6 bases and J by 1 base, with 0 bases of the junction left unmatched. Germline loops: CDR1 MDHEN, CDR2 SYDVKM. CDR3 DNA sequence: TGTGCCAGCAGGGGACAGGGGAACACTGAAGCTTTCTTT. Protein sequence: CASRGQGNTEAFF.

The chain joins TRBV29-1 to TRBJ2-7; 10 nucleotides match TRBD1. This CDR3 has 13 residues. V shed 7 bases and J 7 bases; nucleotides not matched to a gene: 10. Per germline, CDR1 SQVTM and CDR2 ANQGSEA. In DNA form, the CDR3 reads TGCAGCGGGGGGACAGGGGATTTTGGGGAGCAGTACTTC. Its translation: CSGGTGDFGEQYF.

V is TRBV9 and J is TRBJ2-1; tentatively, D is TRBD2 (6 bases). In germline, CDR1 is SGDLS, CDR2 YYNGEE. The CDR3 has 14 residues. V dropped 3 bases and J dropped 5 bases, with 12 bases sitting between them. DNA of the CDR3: TGTGCCAGCAGCGCCGGGAGTCCCCACAATGAGCAGTTCTTC. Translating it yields CASSAGSPHNEQFF.

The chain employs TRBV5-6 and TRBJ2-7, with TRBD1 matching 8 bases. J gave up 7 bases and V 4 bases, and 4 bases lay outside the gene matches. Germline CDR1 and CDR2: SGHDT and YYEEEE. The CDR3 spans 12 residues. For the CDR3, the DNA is TGTGCCAGCAGCCATTGGACAGGGGAGCAGTACTTC. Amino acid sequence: CASSHWTGEQYF.

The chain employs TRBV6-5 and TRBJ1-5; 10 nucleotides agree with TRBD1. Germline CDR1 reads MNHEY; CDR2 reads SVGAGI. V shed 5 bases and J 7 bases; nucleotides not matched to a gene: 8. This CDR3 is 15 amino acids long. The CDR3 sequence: CASSPLGQGPQPQHF. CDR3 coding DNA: TGTGCCAGCAGTCCCTTGGGACAGGGGCCGCAGCCCCAGCATTTT.

CDR3 coding DNA: TGCGCCAGCAGCCAAGGGACTAGCGCCACAGATACGCAGTATTTT. Translated: CASSQGTSATDTQYF. The chain joins TRBV4-3 to TRBJ2-3, with 9 bases fitting TRBD2. Germline V gives CDR1 LGHNA, CDR2 YSLEER. This CDR3 has 15 amino acids. Trimming took 1 base from V and 2 from J; bases not matched to a gene: 1.

The CDR3 region has the DNA TGTGCCAGCAGTCACGGACAGATGAAGTACTTC. Translation: CASSHGQMKYF. The chain employs TRBV27 and TRBJ2-7, with a weak D call TRBD1 (6 bases). V was trimmed by 5 bases and J by 11 bases, leaving 13 bases between them. Germline V gene sequence: CDR1 MNHEY, CDR2 SMNVEV (reference sequence). The CDR3 covers 11 residues.

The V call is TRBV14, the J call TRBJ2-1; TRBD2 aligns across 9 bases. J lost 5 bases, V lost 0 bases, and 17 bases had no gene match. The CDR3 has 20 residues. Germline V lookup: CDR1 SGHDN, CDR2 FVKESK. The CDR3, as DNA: TGTGCCAGCAGCCAAGATAACTTCTTGTCTAGCGGGACGAATGACAATGAGCAGTTCTTC. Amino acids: CASSQDNFLSSGTNDNEQFF.

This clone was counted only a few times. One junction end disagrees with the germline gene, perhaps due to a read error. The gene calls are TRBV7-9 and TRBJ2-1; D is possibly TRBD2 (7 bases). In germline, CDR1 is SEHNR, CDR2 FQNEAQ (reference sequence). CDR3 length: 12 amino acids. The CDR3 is CSSSLGGGAGFF. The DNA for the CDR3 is TGTTCCAGCAGCTTAGGTGGGGGGGCGGGGTTCTTC.

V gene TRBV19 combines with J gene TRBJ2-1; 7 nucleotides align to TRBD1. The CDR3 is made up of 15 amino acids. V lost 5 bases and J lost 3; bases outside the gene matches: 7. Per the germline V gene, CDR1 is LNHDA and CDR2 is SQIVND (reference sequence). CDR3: CASSLTGTDYNEQFF. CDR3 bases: TGTGCCAGTAGTTTGACCGGGACAGACTACAATGAGCAGTTCTTC.

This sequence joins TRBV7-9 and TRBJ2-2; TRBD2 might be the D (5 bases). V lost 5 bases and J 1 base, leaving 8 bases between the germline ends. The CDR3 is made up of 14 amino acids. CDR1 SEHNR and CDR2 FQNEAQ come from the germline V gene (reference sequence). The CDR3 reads CASSPGGNTGELFF. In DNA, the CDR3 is TGTGCCAGCAGCCCAGGAGGGAACACCGGGGAGCTGTTTTTT.

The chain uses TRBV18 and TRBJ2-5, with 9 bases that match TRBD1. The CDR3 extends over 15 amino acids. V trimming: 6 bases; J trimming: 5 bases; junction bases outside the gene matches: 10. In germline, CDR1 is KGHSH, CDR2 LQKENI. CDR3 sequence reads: CASSPRQGVWETQYF. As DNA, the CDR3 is TGTGCCAGCTCCCCCAGACAGGGGGTTTGGGAGACCCAGTACTTC. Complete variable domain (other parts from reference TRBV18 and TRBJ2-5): NAGVMQNPRHLVRRRGQEARLRCSPMKGHSHVYWYRQLPEEGLKFMVYLQKENIIDESGMPKERFSAEFPKEGPSILRIQQVVRGDSAAYFCASSPRQGVWETQYFGPGTRLLVL.

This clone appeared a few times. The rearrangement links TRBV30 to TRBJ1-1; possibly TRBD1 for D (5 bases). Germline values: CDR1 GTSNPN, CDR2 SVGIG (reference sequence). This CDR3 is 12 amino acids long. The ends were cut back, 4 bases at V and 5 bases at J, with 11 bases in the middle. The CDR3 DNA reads TGTGCCTGGAACGGGGGAGGTACTGAAGCTTTCTTT. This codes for CAWNGGGTEAFF.

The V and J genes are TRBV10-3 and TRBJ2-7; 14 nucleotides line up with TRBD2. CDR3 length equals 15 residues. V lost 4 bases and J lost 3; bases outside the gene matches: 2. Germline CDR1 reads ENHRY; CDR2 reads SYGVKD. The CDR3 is CAISGGLAGDYEQYF. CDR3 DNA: TGTGCCATCAGTGGGGGACTAGCGGGGGACTACGAGCAGTACTTC.

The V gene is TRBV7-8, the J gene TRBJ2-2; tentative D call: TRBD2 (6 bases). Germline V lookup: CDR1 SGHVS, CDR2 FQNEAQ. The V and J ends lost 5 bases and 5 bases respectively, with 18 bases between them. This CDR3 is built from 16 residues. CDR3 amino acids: CASSRFGVGGTGELFF. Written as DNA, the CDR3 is TGTGCCAGCAGCCGATTCGGGGTGGGAGGTACCGGGGAGCTGTTTTTT.

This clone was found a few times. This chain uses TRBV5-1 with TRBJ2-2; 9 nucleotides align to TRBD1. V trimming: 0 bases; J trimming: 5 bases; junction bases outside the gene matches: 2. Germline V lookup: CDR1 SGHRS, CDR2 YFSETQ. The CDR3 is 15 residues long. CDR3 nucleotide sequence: TGCGCCAGCAGCTTGGGGGGACAGGGAACCGGGGAGCTGTTTTTT. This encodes CASSLGGQGTGELFF.

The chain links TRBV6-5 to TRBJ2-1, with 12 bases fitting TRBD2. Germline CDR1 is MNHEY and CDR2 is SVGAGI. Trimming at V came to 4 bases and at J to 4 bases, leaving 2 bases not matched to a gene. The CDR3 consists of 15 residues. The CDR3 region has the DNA TGTGCCAGCAGTTGGACTAGCGGGATTTACAATGAGCAGTTCTTC. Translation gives CASSWTSGIYNEQFF.

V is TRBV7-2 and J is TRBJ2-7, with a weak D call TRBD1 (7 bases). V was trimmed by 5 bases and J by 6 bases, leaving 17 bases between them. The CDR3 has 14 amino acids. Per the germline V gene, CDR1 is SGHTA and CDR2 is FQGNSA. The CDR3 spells CASSLQGGGLEQYF. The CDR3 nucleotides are TGTGCCAGCAGCCTCCAGGGGGGTGGGCTCGAGCAGTACTTC.

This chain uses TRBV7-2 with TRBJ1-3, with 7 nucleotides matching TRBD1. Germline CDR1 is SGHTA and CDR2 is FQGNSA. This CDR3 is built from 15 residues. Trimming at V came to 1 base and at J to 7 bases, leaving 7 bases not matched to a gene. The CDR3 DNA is TGTGCCAGCAGCTTAGGGACAGGAGGGGGGAACACCATATATTTT. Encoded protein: CASSLGTGGGNTIYF.

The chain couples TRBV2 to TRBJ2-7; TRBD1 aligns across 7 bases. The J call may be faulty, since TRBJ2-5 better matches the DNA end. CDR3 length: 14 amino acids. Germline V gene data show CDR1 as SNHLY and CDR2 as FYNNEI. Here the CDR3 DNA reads TGTGCCAGCAGTAGGACAGGTGCTGGCGAGACCCAGTACTTC. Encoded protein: CASSRTGAGETQYF.

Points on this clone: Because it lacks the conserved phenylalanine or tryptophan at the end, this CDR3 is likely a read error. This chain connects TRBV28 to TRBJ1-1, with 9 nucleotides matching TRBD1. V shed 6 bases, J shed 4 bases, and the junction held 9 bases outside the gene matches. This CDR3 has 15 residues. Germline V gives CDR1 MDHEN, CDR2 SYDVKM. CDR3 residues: CASSWDRVGSTEAFL. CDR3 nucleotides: TGTGCCAGCAGCTGGGACAGGGTAGGAAGCACTGAAGCTTTCCTT.

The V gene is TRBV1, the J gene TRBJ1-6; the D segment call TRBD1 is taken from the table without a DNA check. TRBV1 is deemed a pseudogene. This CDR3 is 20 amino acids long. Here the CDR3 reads CTSSQDYRQGQNSYNSPLHF. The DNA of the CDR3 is TGCACCAGCAGCCAAGACTACCGACAGGGCCAGAACTCCTATAATTCACCCCTCCACTTT.